This T cell receptor (beta chain) was obtained from a study of blood T cell repertoires in COVID-19. Across the study: Acute and convalescent COVID-19 samples came from the United States, Italy and Spain. Sources were T cells, B-cell-depleted T cells, or PBMCs; the material itself was cDNA or gDNA.

In the authors' workflow: How many nucleated cells were present was estimated from reference gene primer amplification. The repertoire was sequenced with immunoSEQ multiplex PCR; TCRdb's copy has only in-frame clones and lacks some. V and J calls and clone size follow that table, whereas D and trimming were derived from the DNA. This sample yields 85,000 to 130,000 clones, of which 70% to 80% are seen a single time; approximately 0.88% belongs to the top ten. CDR1 is MNHNS, CDR2 SASEGT, per germline. CDR3 size: 16 residues. V lost 3 bases, J lost 4 bases, and 18 bases lay in between. This chain joins TRBV6-1 and TRBJ1-2; possible D gene TRBD1, 5 bases. The sample consisted of peripheral blood. This receptor was obtained from a human donor with acute or convalescent COVID-19. The donor label of this sample is uncertain. The CDR3 spells CASSEADASRGYGYTF. The DNA for the CDR3 is TGTGCCAGCAGTGAGGCGGACGCCTCAAGGGGCTATGGCTACACCTTC.